Sequencing of this T cell receptor (beta chain) was carried out in a study of T cells in Graves' hyperthyroidism and ophthalmopathy (dated by TCRdb to between 2017 and 2020). With respect to the entire study: Peripheral blood samples were taken at the time of initial diagnosis, prior to any treatment. For training and testing, the roughly 100 patients in the discovery cohort were randomly divided in a 7:3 ratio. Whether ophthalmopathy could be predicted prospectively was tested in an independent validation cohort made up of about 20 hyperthyroidism patients plus 17 patients who later progressed to ophthalmopathy. Following sampling, methimazole starting at 30 mg daily was given to hyperthyroidism patients, and high-dose intravenous methylprednisolone was given to ophthalmopathy patients. The paper describes TCR Vbeta CDR3 sequencing of 140 or so peripheral blood samples, made up of 43 ophthalmopathy patients, some 80 hyperthyroidism patients and some 17 progressor patients. To identify distinguishing TCR V-J signatures, a discovery cohort of about a hundred patients was used, comprising 40 to 45 with Graves' ophthalmopathy and around 60 with stable Graves' hyperthyroidism. The study also compared thyroid tissue and blood T-cell repertoires from 6 or 7 Graves' hyperthyroidism patients. Overall results and qualifications from the work: Ophthalmopathy was separated from stable hyperthyroidism by a 13 V-J signature model, with 85% to 90% sensitivity and just over 81% specificity obtained in cross-validation and 80%/75% obtained in testing. Most expanded thyroid clonotypes (frequency above 0.001) were also detected in blood, a finding suggesting that blood repertoires may reflect thyroid immune responses. No statistical method was used to set the sample size in advance, and investigators knew the group allocation. In validation, the model predicted progression to ophthalmopathy a median of around six months before onset, with about 67% sensitivity and more than 72% specificity.

Points on this clonotype: This receptor's antigen is unknown. No qualities accompany the bases; no much larger clone lies one base away.

The TCR beta CDR3 regions were amplified from RNA transcripts. For the first round of RT-PCR on the TCR CDR3, the HTBI primer set was used together with the Qiagen OneStep RT-PCR kit. The libraries were constructed in a second round of multiplex PCR and then size-selected and purified. Paired-end sequencing of the libraries was performed with 100 bp reads on an Illumina HiSeq2000. The authors processed their data as follows. SOAPnuke was used to process the raw data, throwing out any read that contained adapters or uncalled bases, had a mean Phred below 15, or lacked an exact constant-primer or identifier match. COPE v1.2.5 was used to merge the high-quality paired reads, and each unique nucleotide sequence was defined as a clonotype. MiTCR v1.1 was used to align clonotypes to the IMGT TRBV, TRBD and TRBJ reference segments. Analysis was restricted to V-J combinations with a frequency above 0.0001, which covered 98% to 99.2% of repertoires. A TCS score was defined as the ratio of F50 (clonal expansion) to E x V (chaos), with BLOSUM62-based TCRdist applied between CDR3 peptides within each V-J. Welch's t-statistics and random forest reduced fewer than 550 V-J features to roughly 13, which were used in a naive Bayes classifier (R e1071). In TCRdb, the public reads were trimmed at Q25 with fastp and aligned with MiXCR, with productive beta chains retained. Entries are consolidated by CDR3 protein sequence, retaining the most common genes and DNA. It is TCRdb's table, rather than the study itself, that gives the V and J calls and clone size. The sample table lists hundreds of thousands of distinct CDR3 sequences, approximately 23% of them with a count of one. About 49% of the sample lies in the top ten.

From the cysteine up to the phenylalanine, the CDR3 has a length of 14 residues. Of all the DNA, just the CDR3 is kept, 42 bases in frame from base 1. From the germline V gene, CDR1 is SGDLS and CDR2 is YYNGEE. Trimming accounts for 4 bases at V and 4 bases at J, while the number of junction bases matched to no gene is 4. Ophthalmopathy patients had moderately to severely active disease, Clinical Activity Score of at least 3, NOSPECS grade of at least 4, and duration under 3 months. Exclusion was applied to patients with uncontrolled infections, other autoimmune diseases, pregnancy or lactation. Clinical symptoms, serum thyroxine and TRAb, thyroid ultrasound, and orbital computed tomography formed the basis for the diagnoses. Ficoll-Paque density gradient centrifugation was used to isolate PBMCs from 8 to 10 ml of fresh peripheral blood. Total RNA was extracted with Trizol reagent, and quality was checked on an Agilent 2100 Bioanalyzer.

The sequenced sample consisted of blood. The sequence came from a woman aged 70 to 79 with Graves' ophthalmopathy. Rearrangement joined TRBV9 to TRBJ2-7; the central 11 bases match TRBD1. At the DNA level, the sequence is TGTGCCAGCAGCCATGGGGACAGGGGGTACGAGCAGTACTTC. It translates as CASSHGDRGYEQYF. When the CDR3 is completed using the reference TRBV9 and TRBJ2-7 genes on either side, the full variable domain is DSGVTQTPKHLITATGQRVTLRCSPRSGDLSVYWYQQSLDQGLQFLIQYYNGEERAKGNILERFSAQQFPDLHSELNLSSLELGDSALYFCASSHGDRGYEQYFGPGTRLTVT.